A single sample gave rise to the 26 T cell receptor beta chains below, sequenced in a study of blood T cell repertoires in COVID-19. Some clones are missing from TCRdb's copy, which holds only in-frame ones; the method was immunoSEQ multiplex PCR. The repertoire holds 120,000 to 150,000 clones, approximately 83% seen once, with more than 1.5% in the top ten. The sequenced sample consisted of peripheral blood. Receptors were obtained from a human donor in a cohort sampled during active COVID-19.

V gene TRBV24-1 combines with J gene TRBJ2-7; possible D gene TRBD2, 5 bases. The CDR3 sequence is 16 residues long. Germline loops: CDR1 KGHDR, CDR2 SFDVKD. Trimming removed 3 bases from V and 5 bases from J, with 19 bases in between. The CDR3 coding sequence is TGTGCCACCAGTGATCCTGCCGGGGTAGGGTCCGACGAGCAGTACTTC. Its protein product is CATSDPAGVGSDEQYF.

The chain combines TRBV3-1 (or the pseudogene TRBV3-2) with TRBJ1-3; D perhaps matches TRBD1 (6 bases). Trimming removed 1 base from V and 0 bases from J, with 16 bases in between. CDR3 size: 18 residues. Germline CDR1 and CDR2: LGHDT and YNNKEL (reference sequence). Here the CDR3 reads CASSQGGGRGSSGNTIYF. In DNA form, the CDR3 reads TGTGCCAGCAGCCAAGGTGGGGGCCGCGGCTCCTCTGGAAACACCATATATTTT.

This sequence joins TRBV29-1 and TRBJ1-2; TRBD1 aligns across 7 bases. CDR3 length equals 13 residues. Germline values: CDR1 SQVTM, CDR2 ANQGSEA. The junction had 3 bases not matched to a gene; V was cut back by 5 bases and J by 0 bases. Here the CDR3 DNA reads TGCAGCGTTCTGGACAGGACTAACTATGGCTACACCTTC. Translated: CSVLDRTNYGYTF.

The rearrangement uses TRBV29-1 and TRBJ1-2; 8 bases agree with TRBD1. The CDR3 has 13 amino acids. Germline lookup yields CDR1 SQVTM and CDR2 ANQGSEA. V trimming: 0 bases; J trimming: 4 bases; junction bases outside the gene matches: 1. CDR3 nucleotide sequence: TGCAGCGTTGAAGAAGGACAGGGCTATGGCTACACCTTC. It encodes CSVEEGQGYGYTF.

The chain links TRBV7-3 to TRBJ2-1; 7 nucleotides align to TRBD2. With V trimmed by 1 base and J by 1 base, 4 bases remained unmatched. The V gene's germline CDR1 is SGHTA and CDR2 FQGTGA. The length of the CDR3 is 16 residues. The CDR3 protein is CASSLNLAASYNEQFF. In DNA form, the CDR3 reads TGTGCCAGCAGCTTAAATCTAGCGGCTTCCTACAATGAGCAGTTCTTC.

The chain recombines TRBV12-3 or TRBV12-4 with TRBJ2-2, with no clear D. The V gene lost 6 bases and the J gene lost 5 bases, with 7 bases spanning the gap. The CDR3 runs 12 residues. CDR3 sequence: CASSPGTGELFF. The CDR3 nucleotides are TGTGCCAGCAGCCCCGGGACCGGGGAGCTGTTTTTT.

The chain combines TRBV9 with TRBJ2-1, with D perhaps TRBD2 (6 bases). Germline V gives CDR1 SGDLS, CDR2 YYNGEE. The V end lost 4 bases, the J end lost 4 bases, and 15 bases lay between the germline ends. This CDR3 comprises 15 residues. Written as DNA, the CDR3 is TGTGCCAGCAGCCCCCTCTGGGAGGCTTACAATGAGCAGTTCTTC. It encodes CASSPLWEAYNEQFF.

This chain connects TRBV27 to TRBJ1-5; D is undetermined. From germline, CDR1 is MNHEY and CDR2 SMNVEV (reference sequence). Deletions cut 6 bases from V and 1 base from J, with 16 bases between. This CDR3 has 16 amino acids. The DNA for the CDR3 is TGTGCCAGCAGCGCAGCGTCGGGGTACAGCAATCAGCCCCAGCATTTT. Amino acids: CASSAASGYSNQPQHF.

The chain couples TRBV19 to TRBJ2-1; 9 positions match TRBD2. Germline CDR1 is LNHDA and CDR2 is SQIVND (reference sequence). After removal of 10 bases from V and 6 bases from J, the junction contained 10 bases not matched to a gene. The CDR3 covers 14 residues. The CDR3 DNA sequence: TGTGCCACTAAAACCGGGACTAGCTTCAATGAGCAGTTCTTC. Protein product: CATKTGTSFNEQFF. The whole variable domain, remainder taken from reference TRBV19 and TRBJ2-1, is DGGITQSPKYLFRKEGQNVTLSCEQNLNHDAMYWYRQDPGQGLRLIYYSQIVNDFQKGDIAEGYSVSREKKESFPLTVTSAQKNPTAFYLCATKTGTSFNEQFFGPGTRLTVL.

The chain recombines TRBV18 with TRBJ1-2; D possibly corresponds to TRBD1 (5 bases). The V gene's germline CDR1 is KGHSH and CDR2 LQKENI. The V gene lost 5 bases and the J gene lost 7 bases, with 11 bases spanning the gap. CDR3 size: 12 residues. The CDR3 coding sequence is TGTGCCAGCTCAAAGGGGCTAGGTGGCTACACCTTC. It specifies CASSKGLGGYTF.

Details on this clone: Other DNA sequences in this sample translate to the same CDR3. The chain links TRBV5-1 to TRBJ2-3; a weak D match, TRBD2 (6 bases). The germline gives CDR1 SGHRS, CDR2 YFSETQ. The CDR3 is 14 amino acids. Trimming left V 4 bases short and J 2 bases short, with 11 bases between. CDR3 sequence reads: CASSLGRPTDTQYF. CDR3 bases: TGCGCCAGCAGCCTGGGGAGGCCCACAGATACGCAGTATTTT.

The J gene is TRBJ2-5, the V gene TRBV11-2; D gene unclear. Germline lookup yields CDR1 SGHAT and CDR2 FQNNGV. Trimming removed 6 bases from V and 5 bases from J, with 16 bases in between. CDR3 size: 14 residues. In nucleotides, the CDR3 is TGTGCCAGCAGTCACCACACCCTGCGGGAGACCCAGTACTTC. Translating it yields CASSHHTLRETQYF.

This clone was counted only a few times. The CDR3 is CASSHWTGGRYEQYF. CDR3 DNA: TGCGCCAGCAGCCACTGGACAGGGGGCAGGTACGAGCAGTACTTC. The chain couples TRBV5-1 to TRBJ2-7, with 11 bases that match TRBD1. The germline CDR1 and CDR2 sequences are SGHRS and YFSETQ. This CDR3 is 15 amino acids long. With 4 bases clipped from V and 4 bases from J, the junction kept 7 bases outside the gene matches.

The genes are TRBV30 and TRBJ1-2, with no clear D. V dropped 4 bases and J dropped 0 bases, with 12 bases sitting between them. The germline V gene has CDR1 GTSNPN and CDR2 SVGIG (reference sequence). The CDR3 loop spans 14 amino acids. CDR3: CAWNLGQTNYGYTF. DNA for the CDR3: TGTGCCTGGAATCTTGGGCAGACTAACTATGGCTACACCTTC.

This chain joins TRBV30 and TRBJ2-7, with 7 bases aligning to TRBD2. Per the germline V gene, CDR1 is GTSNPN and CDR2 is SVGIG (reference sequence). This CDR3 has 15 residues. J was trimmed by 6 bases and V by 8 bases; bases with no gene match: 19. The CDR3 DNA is TGTGCCAGTTGGACCCCCGGGGGGAACGTGAGCGAGCAGTACTTC. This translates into CASWTPGGNVSEQYF.

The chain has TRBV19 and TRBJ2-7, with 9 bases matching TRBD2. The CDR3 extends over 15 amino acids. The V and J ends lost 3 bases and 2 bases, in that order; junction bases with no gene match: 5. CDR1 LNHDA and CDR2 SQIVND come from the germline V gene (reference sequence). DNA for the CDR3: TGTGCCAGTAGTATTGTGGCGGGAGGGCCCTACGAGCAGTACTTC. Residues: CASSIVAGGPYEQYF.

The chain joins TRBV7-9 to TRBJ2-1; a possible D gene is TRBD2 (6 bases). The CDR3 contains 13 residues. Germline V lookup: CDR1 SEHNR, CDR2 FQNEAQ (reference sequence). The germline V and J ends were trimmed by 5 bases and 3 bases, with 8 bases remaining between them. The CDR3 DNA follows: TGTGCCAGCAGCCCGGGAGTCTACAATGAGCAGTTCTTC. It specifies CASSPGVYNEQFF.

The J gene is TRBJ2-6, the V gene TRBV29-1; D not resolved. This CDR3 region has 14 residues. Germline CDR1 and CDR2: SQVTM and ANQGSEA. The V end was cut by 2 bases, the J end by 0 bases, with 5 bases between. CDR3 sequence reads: CSVESDSGANVLTF. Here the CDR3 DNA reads TGCAGCGTTGAAAGCGACTCTGGGGCCAACGTCCTGACTTTC.

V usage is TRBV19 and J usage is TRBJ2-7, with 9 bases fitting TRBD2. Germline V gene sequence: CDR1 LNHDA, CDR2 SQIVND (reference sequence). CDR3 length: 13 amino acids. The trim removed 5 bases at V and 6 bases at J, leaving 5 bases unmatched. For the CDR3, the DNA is TGTGCCAGTAGTGTGGGACTAGCCCGCGAGCAGTACTTC. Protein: CASSVGLAREQYF. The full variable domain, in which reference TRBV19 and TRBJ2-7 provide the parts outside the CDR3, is DGGITQSPKYLFRKEGQNVTLSCEQNLNHDAMYWYRQDPGQGLRLIYYSQIVNDFQKGDIAEGYSVSREKKESFPLTVTSAQKNPTAFYLCASSVGLAREQYFGPGTRLTVT.

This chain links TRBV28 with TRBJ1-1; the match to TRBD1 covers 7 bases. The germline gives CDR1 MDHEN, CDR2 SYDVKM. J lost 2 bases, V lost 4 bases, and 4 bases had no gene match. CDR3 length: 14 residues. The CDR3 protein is CASSSQGDNTEAFF. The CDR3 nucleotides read TGTGCCAGCAGTTCCCAGGGGGATAACACTGAAGCTTTCTTT.

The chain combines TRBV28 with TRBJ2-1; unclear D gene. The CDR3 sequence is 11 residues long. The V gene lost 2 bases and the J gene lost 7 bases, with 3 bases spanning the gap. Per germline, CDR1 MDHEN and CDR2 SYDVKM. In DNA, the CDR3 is TGTGCCAGCAGTTTACAAAATGAGCAGTTCTTC. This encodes CASSLQNEQFF.

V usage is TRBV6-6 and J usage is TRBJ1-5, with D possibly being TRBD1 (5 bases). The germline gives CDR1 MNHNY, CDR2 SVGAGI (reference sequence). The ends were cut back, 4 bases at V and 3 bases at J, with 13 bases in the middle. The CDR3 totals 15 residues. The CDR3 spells CASSSIRDINQPQHF. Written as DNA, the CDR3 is TGTGCCAGCAGTTCGATCAGGGATATCAATCAGCCCCAGCATTTT.

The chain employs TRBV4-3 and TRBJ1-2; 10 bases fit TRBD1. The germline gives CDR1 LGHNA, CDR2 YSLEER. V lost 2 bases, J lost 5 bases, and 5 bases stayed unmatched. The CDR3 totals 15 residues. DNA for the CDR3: TGCGCCAGCAGCCAAACCGGGACAGGGGTTTATGGCTACACCTTC. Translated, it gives CASSQTGTGVYGYTF.

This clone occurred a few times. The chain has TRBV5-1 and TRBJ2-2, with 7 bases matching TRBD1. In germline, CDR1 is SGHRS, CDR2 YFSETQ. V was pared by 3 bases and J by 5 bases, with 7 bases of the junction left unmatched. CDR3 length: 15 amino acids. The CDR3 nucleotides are TGCGCCAGCAGCTCAACAGGGGTGAGGACCGGGGAGCTGTTTTTT. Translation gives CASSSTGVRTGELFF.

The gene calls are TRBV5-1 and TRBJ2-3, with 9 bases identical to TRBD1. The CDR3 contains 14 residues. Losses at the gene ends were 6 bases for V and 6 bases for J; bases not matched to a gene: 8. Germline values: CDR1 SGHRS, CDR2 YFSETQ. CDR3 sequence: CASNPTGGWDTQYF. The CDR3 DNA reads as TGCGCCAGCAATCCGACAGGGGGTTGGGATACGCAGTATTTT.

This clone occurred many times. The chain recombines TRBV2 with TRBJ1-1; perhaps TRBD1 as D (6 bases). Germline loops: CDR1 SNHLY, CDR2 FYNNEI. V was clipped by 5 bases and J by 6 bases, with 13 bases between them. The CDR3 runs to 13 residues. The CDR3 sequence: CASSTLRTAEAFF. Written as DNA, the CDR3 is TGTGCCAGCAGTACTCTCCGGACAGCTGAAGCTTTCTTT. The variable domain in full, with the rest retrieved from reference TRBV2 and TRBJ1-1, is EPEVTQTPSHQVTQMGQEVILRCVPISNHLYFYWYRQILGQKVEFLVSFYNNEISEKSEIFDDQFSVERPDGSNFTLKIRSTKLEDSAMYFCASSTLRTAEAFFGQGTRLTVV.